These 29 T cell receptor beta chains were all obtained from the same sample, sequenced in a study of blood T cell repertoires in COVID-19. The assay was immunoSEQ multiplex PCR, and TCRdb's table has in-frame clones only and misses some. Among 65,000 to 75,000 clones listed, approximately 92% were seen once. Specimen: peripheral blood. The receptors stem from a human donor with active COVID-19. The donor label of this sample is uncertain.

The chain joins TRBV28 to TRBJ2-3, with 7 nucleotides matching TRBD2. Germline lookup yields CDR1 MDHEN and CDR2 SYDVKM. The CDR3 extends over 15 amino acids. J lost 7 bases, V lost 3 bases, and 10 bases had no gene match. Written as DNA, the CDR3 is TGTGCCAGCAGTTTTGGGGGGGGAGTAAGTTATACGCAGTATTTT. Its translation: CASSFGGGVSYTQYF. The full variable domain, completed using reference TRBV28 and TRBJ2-3, is DVKVTQSSRYLVKRTGEKVFLECVQDMDHENMFWYRQDPGLGLRLIYFSYDVKMKEKGDIPEGYSVSREKKERFSLILESASTNQTSMYLCASSFGGGVSYTQYFGPGTRLTVL.

This clone is deemed medium-sized. The genes are TRBV9 and TRBJ2-1, with a tentative D call TRBD1 (5 bases). V dropped 6 bases and J dropped 0 bases, with 13 bases sitting between them. CDR1 and CDR2 from the germline V gene are SGDLS and YYNGEE. This CDR3 comprises 15 residues. CDR3 bases: TGTGCCAGCACCCCCCAGGGTAACTCCTACAATGAGCAGTTCTTC. Translating gives CASTPQGNSYNEQFF.

The chain employs TRBV11-2 and TRBJ2-7; 8 bases are shared with TRBD2. J lost 1 base, V lost 3 bases, and 2 bases had no gene match. The germline gives CDR1 SGHAT, CDR2 FQNNGV. The CDR3 runs 14 residues. DNA of the CDR3: TGTGCCAGCAGCTTGAGCGGGGGATCCTACGAGCAGTACTTC. This sequence encodes CASSLSGGSYEQYF.

The chain recombines TRBV28 with TRBJ1-5; D gene unclear. Trimming shortened V by 6 bases and J by 6 bases, and 18 bases separated the two germline ends. CDR1 is MDHEN and CDR2 is SYDVKM in the germline V gene. The CDR3 has 15 residues. In nucleotides, the CDR3 is TGTGCCAGCAGCCCGGAGTTAGGTTTCGGTCAGCCCCAGCATTTT. Residues: CASSPELGFGQPQHF.

This chain connects TRBV28 to TRBJ2-1; 9 bases fit TRBD2. CDR1 is MDHEN and CDR2 is SYDVKM in the germline V gene. With 5 bases clipped from V and 10 bases from J, the junction kept 12 bases outside the gene matches. The CDR3 has 15 residues. This chain's CDR3 is CASSPTTRLAGEQFF. CDR3 DNA: TGTGCCAGCAGTCCCACCACTCGTCTAGCGGGAGAGCAGTTCTTC.

V and J are TRBV2 and TRBJ2-6, with D uncertain. V was trimmed by 3 bases and J by 2 bases, leaving 8 bases between them. Germline V CDR1 and CDR2: SNHLY, FYNNEI. This CDR3 comprises 15 residues. In nucleotides, the CDR3 is TGTGCCAGCAGTGATTCCGGTGCTGGGGCCAACGTCCTGACTTTC. Translating it yields CASSDSGAGANVLTF.

The J gene is TRBJ2-2, the V gene TRBV4-3; no firm D call. CDR3 length equals 16 residues. Germline values: CDR1 LGHNA, CDR2 YSLEER. Trimming stripped 4 bases from V and 0 bases from J, with 12 bases between. CDR3 sequence reads: CASSLESFANTGELFF. For the CDR3, the DNA is TGCGCCAGCAGCCTCGAGTCGTTCGCGAACACCGGGGAGCTGTTTTTT.

Only one count was recorded for this clone. This chain links TRBV5-5 with TRBJ2-1; a weak D match, TRBD1 (6 bases). From germline, CDR1 is SGHKS and CDR2 YYEKEE (reference sequence). Trimming left V 4 bases short and J 14 bases short, with 13 bases between. The CDR3 is made up of 11 amino acids. CDR3 sequence reads: CASSTRDIEFF. The CDR3 DNA reads as TGTGCCAGCAGCACCAGGGACATTGAGTTCTTC. The full variable domain, in which reference TRBV5-5 and TRBJ2-1 provide the parts outside the CDR3, is DAGVTQSPTHLIKTRGQQVTLRCSPISGHKSVSWYQQVLGQGPQFIFQYYEKEERGRGNFPDRFSARQFPNYSSELNVNALLLGDSALYLCASSTRDIEFFGPGTRLTVL.

A few counts support this clone. The chain combines TRBV6-5 with TRBJ2-2; no reliable D call. The V gene lost 0 bases and the J gene lost 6 bases, with 8 bases spanning the gap. Germline CDR1 MNHEY, CDR2 SVGAGI. The CDR3 sequence is 14 residues long. CDR3 DNA sequence: TGTGCCAGCAGTTACTCGATAGTCGCCGGGGAGCTGTTTTTT. Protein: CASSYSIVAGELFF.

This chain links TRBV24-1 with TRBJ1-1; D may be TRBD1 (6 bases). V lost 7 bases and J 1 base, leaving 9 bases between the germline ends. Germline CDR1 is KGHDR and CDR2 is SFDVKD. The CDR3 contains 13 residues. The CDR3 here is CATREQGNTEAFF. DNA for the CDR3: TGTGCCACCAGGGAACAGGGGAACACTGAAGCTTTCTTT.

The genes are TRBV10-3 and TRBJ2-1, with D maybe TRBD1 (5 bases). The V and J ends lost 5 bases and 4 bases respectively, with 15 bases between them. The CDR3 totals 15 residues. Germline loops: CDR1 ENHRY, CDR2 SYGVKD. Here the CDR3 DNA reads TGTGCCATCAGTTTGACAGAGGTCCGTTACAATGAGCAGTTCTTC. Amino acids: CAISLTEVRYNEQFF.

V is TRBV11-2 and J is TRBJ2-3, with D unclear. CDR3 length: 14 amino acids. Trimming removed 1 base at V and 0 bases at J, with 5 bases between. The germline V gene encodes CDR1 SGHAT and CDR2 FQNNGV. The CDR3 DNA sequence: TGTGCCAGCAGCTTAGGTAGTAGCACAGATACGCAGTATTTT. Translation gives CASSLGSSTDTQYF. Using reference TRBV11-2 and TRBJ2-3 for the parts outside the CDR3, the full variable domain is EAGVAQSPRYKIIEKRQSVAFWCNPISGHATLYWYQQILGQGPKLLIQFQNNGVVDDSQLPKDRFSAERLKGVDSTLKIQPAKLEDSAVYLCASSLGSSTDTQYFGPGTRLTVL.

The V call is TRBV14, the J call TRBJ1-1; TRBD1 agrees at 8 bases. Germline V gene lookup returns CDR1 SGHDN and CDR2 FVKESK. V lost 6 bases, J lost 2 bases, and 14 bases stayed unmatched. CDR3 length equals 17 residues. The CDR3, as DNA: TGTGCCAGCAGGGGATATCACAGGGGGTTTAAAAACACTGAAGCTTTCTTT. Amino acids: CASRGYHRGFKNTEAFF.

This sequence joins TRBV3-1 (or the pseudogene TRBV3-2) and TRBJ1-2; D is uncertain. V lost 1 base, J lost 8 bases, and 11 bases lay in between. This CDR3 region has 13 residues. Germline values: CDR1 LGHDT, CDR2 YNNKEL (reference sequence). The CDR3 spells CASSQGRSAGYTF. CDR3 sequence (DNA): TGTGCCAGCAGCCAAGGTCGGAGTGCCGGCTACACCTTC.

This clone has only one observation. The chain has TRBV27 and TRBJ1-5, with 7 bases that match TRBD1. Losses at the gene ends were 4 bases for V and 6 bases for J; bases not matched to a gene: 9. The CDR3 covers 15 residues. Germline CDR1 reads MNHEY; CDR2 reads SMNVEV (reference sequence). The CDR3 here is CASSSRTGVSQPQHF. The CDR3 nucleotides read TGTGCCAGCAGTTCCAGAACAGGGGTGAGTCAGCCCCAGCATTTT.

This sequence joins TRBV9 and TRBJ1-6; unclear D gene. Germline CDR1 is SGDLS and CDR2 is YYNGEE. V lost 4 bases to trimming and J lost 7 bases, with 21 bases between them. The CDR3 has 17 amino acids. Written as DNA, the CDR3 is TGTGCCAGCAGCCCCGTTAGCGGTGAGGTGGGCAATTCACCCCTCCACTTT. Translating it yields CASSPVSGEVGNSPLHF.

The chain uses TRBV24-1 and TRBJ2-2; D is ambiguous. This CDR3 comprises 14 residues. CDR1 and CDR2 from the germline V gene are KGHDR and SFDVKD. The V and J ends lost 0 bases and 4 bases respectively, with 5 bases between them. Here the CDR3 reads CATSDLAGTGELFF. CDR3 nucleotide sequence: TGTGCCACCAGTGATTTGGCAGGCACCGGGGAGCTGTTTTTT.

This clone was observed a single time. The rearrangement joins TRBV19 to TRBJ2-1; TRBD1 matches at 10 bases. After removal of 7 bases from V and 9 bases from J, the junction contained 15 bases not matched to a gene. CDR3 length: 16 residues. Germline-derived CDR1 and CDR2 are LNHDA and SQIVND (reference sequence). CDR3 region: CASTTSRDRGSSEQFF. The CDR3 nucleotides are TGTGCCAGTACCACAAGTAGGGACAGGGGTTCTAGTGAGCAGTTCTTC.

The genes are TRBV7-2 and TRBJ1-5; D perhaps matches TRBD1 (6 bases). CDR1 and CDR2 from the germline V gene are SGHTA and FQGNSA. Trimming took 2 bases from V and 4 from J, leaving 12 bases between them. This CDR3 is built from 15 residues. The CDR3 bases are TGTGCCAGCAGCTTAAAGGGACATCCTAATCAGCCCCAGCATTTT. It specifies CASSLKGHPNQPQHF.

CDR3 in DNA: TGTGCCAGCAGCTTGGCGGGAGGGCCAGATACGCAGTATTTT. Residues: CASSLAGGPDTQYF. This chain connects TRBV11-3 to TRBJ2-3; TRBD2 agrees at 9 bases. The CDR3 length is 14 residues. The V and J ends lost 3 bases and 4 bases, in that order; junction bases with no gene match: 2. Germline V lookup: CDR1 SGHNT, CDR2 YENEEA.

CDR3 protein: CASSPPEGNNSPLHF. The CDR3 bases are TGTGCCAGCTCACCACCGGAGGGGAATAATTCACCCCTCCACTTT. The V call is TRBV18, the J call TRBJ1-6, with a possible D match to TRBD1 (5 bases). The V gene lost 0 bases and the J gene lost 5 bases, with 8 bases spanning the gap. This CDR3 spans 15 amino acids. The germline gives CDR1 KGHSH, CDR2 LQKENI.

The DNA for the CDR3 is TGCCCCCGCGGGGTGAACACTGAAGCTTTCTTT. Amino acid sequence: CPRGVNTEAFF. The gene calls are TRBV20-1 and TRBJ1-1, with no clear D. The CDR3 runs to 11 residues. Per the germline V gene, CDR1 is DFQATT and CDR2 is SNEGSKA (reference sequence).

The chain recombines TRBV30 with TRBJ1-5; TRBD1 matches at 7 bases. The V gene end was trimmed by 1 base and the J gene end by 0 bases; junction bases not matched to a gene: 9. This CDR3 region has 17 residues. Germline CDR1 is GTSNPN and CDR2 is SVGIG (reference sequence). CDR3 sequence reads: CAWSGTAGTVSNQPQHF. CDR3 bases: TGTGCCTGGAGTGGAACAGCAGGGACAGTTAGCAATCAGCCCCAGCATTTT. The full variable domain, its missing parts supplied by reference TRBV30 and TRBJ1-5, is SQTIHQWPATLVQPVGSPLSLECTVEGTSNPNLYWYRQAAGRGLQLLFYSVGIGQISSEVPQNLSASRPQDRQFILSSKKLLLSDSGFYLCAWSGTAGTVSNQPQHFGDGTRLSIL.

In this sample, this clone turned up once. The genes are TRBV6-2 or TRBV6-3 and TRBJ2-7, with TRBD1 identical over 9 bases. The V gene end was trimmed by 5 bases and the J gene end by 2 bases; junction bases not matched to a gene: 7. CDR1 is MNHEY and CDR2 is SVGEGT in the germline V gene. This CDR3 is built from 15 residues. The CDR3: CASSGPGQGPYEQYF. The CDR3 nucleotides are TGTGCCAGCAGTGGACCGGGACAGGGCCCCTACGAGCAGTACTTC.

In DNA form, the CDR3 reads TGTGCCAGCAGTTACTCCCCCCCGACAGCCTCCTACGAGCAGTACTTC. It encodes CASSYSPPTASYEQYF. V and J are TRBV6-2 or TRBV6-3 and TRBJ2-7; weak D call: TRBD1 (5 bases). V lost 0 bases and J 0 bases, leaving 12 bases between the germline ends. The CDR3 is 16 amino acids. Germline V gives CDR1 MNHEY, CDR2 SVGEGT.

The chain carries TRBV28 and TRBJ1-5, with a tentative D call TRBD1 (5 bases). The CDR3 length is 15 residues. V was clipped by 2 bases and J by 2 bases, with 10 bases between them. Germline CDR1 is MDHEN and CDR2 is SYDVKM. The CDR3 here is CASSLKGGGNQPQHF. DNA for the CDR3: TGTGCCAGCAGTTTAAAGGGAGGGGGCAATCAGCCCCAGCATTTT.

The chain links TRBV6-5 to TRBJ1-5; D might be TRBD1 (6 bases). Germline values: CDR1 MNHEY, CDR2 SVGAGI. The CDR3 totals 15 residues. Trimming took off 0 bases at V and 6 bases at J, with 12 bases between the two ends. The CDR3, as DNA: TGTGCCAGCAGTTACTCGAAACAGGGTAGTCAGCCCCAGCATTTT. As protein: CASSYSKQGSQPQHF.

The chain has TRBV7-2 and TRBJ2-1, with 9 bases identical to TRBD2. Losses at the gene ends were 4 bases for V and 4 bases for J; bases not matched to a gene: 14. This CDR3 has 18 residues. From germline, CDR1 is SGHTA and CDR2 FQGNSA. CDR3 nucleotide sequence: TGTGCCAGCAGCTCCCGCCTTAGCGGGAGCTTTGTATACAATGAGCAGTTCTTC. Translation: CASSSRLSGSFVYNEQFF.

V is TRBV6-5 and J is TRBJ2-7; tentative D call: TRBD1 (7 bases). Germline-derived CDR1 and CDR2 are MNHEY and SVGAGI. CDR3 length: 13 amino acids. The V end lost 8 bases, the J end lost 6 bases, and 17 bases lay between the germline ends. The CDR3 protein is CASRGTAEGEQYF. DNA of the CDR3: TGTGCCAGCCGCGGGACAGCGGAGGGCGAGCAGTACTTC.